This T cell receptor beta chain was sequenced in a study of blood T cell repertoires in COVID-19. The CDR3 length is 15 residues. Germline V gene lookup returns CDR1 SGHNT and CDR2 YENEEA. The junction had 2 bases not matched to a gene; V was cut back by 0 bases and J by 4 bases. Original processing notes: Reference gene primer amplification yielded estimated nucleated cell counts. Profiling relied on immunoSEQ multiplex PCR, and the TCRdb table lists in-frame clones only, not all of them. V and J calls plus clone size are reproduced from that table; the DNA served to infer D and trimming. The sample includes more than 200,000 clones, roughly 84% seen only once; the top ten take about 2.1%.

The chain carries TRBV11-3 and TRBJ1-2, with 10 nucleotides matching TRBD1. The receptor comes from a middle-aged woman who had recovered from COVID-19. The material sequenced was peripheral blood. The DNA for the CDR3 is TGTGCCAGCAGCTTAGATGGGACAGGGGCCTATGGCTACACCTTC. Translation: CASSLDGTGAYGYTF.